This TCR beta chain was retrieved from a study of persistence of HIV-infected CD4 T cells. About this clone itself: Its antigen remains unknown.

Overall study findings and caveats: Compared with CD3/CD28-stimulated cells, CMV- and Gag-responding cells showed lower TCRbeta richness. Within sorted populations, more oligoclonal TCRs accompanied more oligoclonal proviruses.

This was the immunoSEQ version 4 assay in survey mode. TCRdb's table, derived via immunoSEQ multiplex PCR, lists solely in-frame clones and lacks some. The sample has about 47,000 clones, more than 85% seen once; the top ten hold around 1.8%. Nonspecific anti-CD3/anti-CD28 bead stimulation represents the broad CD4+ T cell repertoire. CD4+ T cells upregulating both CD40 ligand and CD69 were sorted as responding cells. Adults with HIV-1 started suppressive ART while chronically infected. The sequencing here drew on CD4+ T cells sorted from PBMCs after approximately 19-hour stimulation, taken from a patient who received antiretroviral therapy. This sequence originates from an adult man with HIV who was CMV-seropositive.

The chain's CDR3 is CASSLQHDSYEQYF. In nucleotides, the CDR3 is TGCGCCAGCAGCCTCCAGCATGACTCCTACGAGCAGTACTTC. The chain is built from TRBV4-1 and TRBJ2-7; D remains unclear. V was pared by 4 bases and J by 0 bases, with 10 bases between. CDR1 and CDR2 (germline): MGHRA, YSYEKL. The CDR3 runs to 14 residues.